A single sample gave rise to the 15 T cell receptor beta chains below, sequenced in a study of regulatory T cells in long-lasting Graves disease. To make TCR beta libraries, researchers used iRepertoire HTBI primers and Arm-PCR of CDR3 regions. TCRdb re-derived calls from the multiplex PCR reads in MiXCR, one entry per CDR3 protein. The sample has approximately 400,000 distinct CDR3 sequences; about 15% are singletons. Time point defined: newly diagnosed GD, antithyroid drugs for less than 3 months. PBMC RNA was the source of the TCR library. The same sample was also used in a study of T cells in Graves' hyperthyroidism and ophthalmopathy.

Material: peripheral blood mononuclear cells (PBMCs), obtained at new diagnosis, from a patient treated with antithyroid drugs. The receptors come from a woman aged 25 to 39 with Graves disease.

In this sample, this clonotype turned up many times. V gene TRBV5-1 combines with J gene TRBJ1-1; TRBD1 matches 7 bases. The germline gives CDR1 SGHRS, CDR2 YFSETQ. The V segment lost 2 bases and the J segment 8 bases; nucleotides outside the gene matches: 6. The CDR3 has 13 residues. The DNA for the CDR3 is TGCGCCAGCAGCTTTCTACAGGGGTGGGAAGCTTTCTTT. Protein sequence: CASSFLQGWEAFF. The variable domain in full, completed from reference TRBV5-1 and TRBJ1-1, reads KAGVTQTPRYLIKTRGQQVTLSCSPISGHRSVSWYQQTPGQGLQFLFEYFSETQRNKGNFPGRFSGRQFSNSRSEMNVSTLELGDSALYLCASSFLQGWEAFFGQGTRLTVV.

In its sample, this clonotype was seen many times. The rearrangement links TRBV28 to TRBJ2-5; D gene ambiguous. Germline V gives CDR1 MDHEN, CDR2 SYDVKM. Deletions cut 5 bases from V and 5 bases from J, with 15 bases between. This CDR3 is built from 14 residues. The DNA of the CDR3 is TGTGCCAGCAGTCTGATAGTGAATGGGGAGACCCAGTACTTC. Its translation: CASSLIVNGETQYF.

This clonotype was observed many times. The rearrangement links TRBV3-1 to TRBJ2-7, with a tentative D call TRBD2 (5 bases). Germline V gene lookup returns CDR1 LGHDT and CDR2 YNNKEL (reference sequence). This CDR3 has 14 amino acids. The V gene lost 4 bases and the J gene lost 5 bases, with 15 bases spanning the gap. CDR3 sequence: CASSPVLFGNEQYF. The CDR3 nucleotides read TGTGCCAGCAGCCCAGTTCTCTTCGGGAACGAGCAGTACTTC.

This clonotype was found many times. J is TRBJ1-1 and V is TRBV12-3 or TRBV12-4; D is possibly TRBD1 (5 bases). V gave up 2 bases and J gave up 3 bases, with 7 bases separating them. This CDR3 has 13 amino acids. CDR3 DNA sequence: TGTGCCAGCAGTTTAATGGGGCACACTGAAGCTTTCTTT. Protein sequence: CASSLMGHTEAFF.

V and J are TRBV9 and TRBJ2-1; D is unclear. Germline assignment: CDR1 SGDLS and CDR2 YYNGEE. The CDR3 has 12 residues. V was shortened by 3 bases and J by 5 bases, with 6 bases between the two germline ends. As DNA, the CDR3 is TGTGCCAGCAGCGAAGAGGACAATGAGCAGTTCTTC. Translating gives CASSEEDNEQFF.

This clonotype was detected many times. This chain joins TRBV6-1 and TRBJ2-7; 10 bases are shared with TRBD2. CDR1 and CDR2 (germline): MNHNS, SASEGT. With V trimmed by 3 bases and J by 1 base, 6 bases remained unmatched. This CDR3 contains 16 residues. The CDR3 protein is CASSDPSGSLSYEQYF. The CDR3 DNA is TGTGCCAGCAGTGACCCTAGCGGGAGCCTTTCCTACGAGCAGTACTTC.

The sample holds many counts of this clonotype. The CDR3 nucleotides are TGCAGTGCTAGCGGGACTAGCGGGACCCTCCGGGATACGCAGTATTTT. Amino acid sequence: CSASGTSGTLRDTQYF. The chain recombines TRBV20-1 with TRBJ2-3; 13 bases match TRBD2. This CDR3 has 16 amino acids. The V and J ends lost 3 bases and 6 bases, in that order; junction bases with no gene match: 9. Per germline, CDR1 DFQATT and CDR2 SNEGSKA (reference sequence).

This chain links TRBV27 with TRBJ1-1; a weak D match, TRBD1 (6 bases). The CDR3 sequence is 15 residues long. Germline V gene lookup returns CDR1 MNHEY and CDR2 SMNVEV (reference sequence). Trimming removed 2 bases from V and 0 bases from J, with 10 bases in between. CDR3 residues: CASSLQGHMNTEAFF. The CDR3 DNA sequence: TGTGCCAGCAGTTTACAGGGACACATGAACACTGAAGCTTTCTTT.

This rearrangement joins TRBV16 to TRBJ2-1; 8 bases match TRBD2. V was pared by 1 base and J by 1 base, with 6 bases of the junction left unmatched. The V gene's germline CDR1 is KGHSY and CDR2 FQNENV. This CDR3 region has 17 residues. The CDR3 region is CASSQLGGRTSYNEQFF. CDR3 sequence (DNA): TGTGCCAGCAGCCAATTAGGCGGGAGGACATCCTACAATGAGCAGTTCTTC.

The rearrangement uses TRBV4-1 and TRBJ1-5; tentative D call: TRBD1 (6 bases). V dropped 0 bases and J dropped 4 bases, with 10 bases sitting between them. The germline CDR1 and CDR2 sequences are MGHRA and YSYEKL. The CDR3 runs 15 residues. The CDR3 protein is CASSQENTGNQPQHF. The CDR3 nucleotides are TGCGCCAGCAGCCAAGAGAACACAGGGAATCAGCCCCAGCATTTT.

This clonotype has more than one count but fewer than ten. V and J are TRBV9 and TRBJ2-3; 8 bases match TRBD1. This CDR3 comprises 15 residues. V was clipped by 4 bases and J by 0 bases; unmatched bases: 4. Germline V gene data show CDR1 as SGDLS and CDR2 as YYNGEE. The CDR3 DNA is TGTGCCAGCAGCCCGACAGGGGCGAGCACAGATACGCAGTATTTT. It is translated as CASSPTGASTDTQYF.

This clonotype was detected many times. V usage is TRBV2 and J usage is TRBJ1-2; a possible D gene is TRBD1 (5 bases). Trimming cost V 8 bases and J 7 bases, with 14 bases left between them. CDR1 is SNHLY and CDR2 is FYNNEI in the germline V gene. The CDR3 loop spans 12 amino acids. CDR3 protein: CASGRRGGGYTF. The CDR3 DNA reads as TGTGCCAGCGGGCGTAGGGGAGGTGGCTACACCTTC.

This clonotype was detected many times. This chain links TRBV7-2 with TRBJ2-1; the D gene is possibly TRBD1 (5 bases). Matching the DNA end better, TRBJ2-5 makes the J call doubtful. CDR1 and CDR2 (germline): SGHTA, FQGNSA. The CDR3 covers 14 residues. The CDR3 coding sequence is TGTGCCAGCAGCGATAGGGGTGGGCAAGAGACCCAGTACTTC. Its translation is CASSDRGGQETQYF.

This clonotype has at least ten counts. V gene TRBV12-3 or TRBV12-4 combines with J gene TRBJ1-5; 7 bases are shared with TRBD1. The trim removed 6 bases at V and 0 bases at J, leaving 5 bases unmatched. The CDR3 is made up of 15 amino acids. Written as DNA, the CDR3 is TGTGCCAGCAGCCTCAGGGGGGCTAGCAATCAGCCCCAGCATTTT. This gives the protein CASSLRGASNQPQHF.

This clonotype was counted between two and nine times. The V call is TRBV29-1, the J call TRBJ1-1; D not resolved. CDR1 is SQVTM, CDR2 ANQGSEA, per germline. The CDR3 runs 12 residues. V was shortened by 4 bases and J by 8 bases, with 14 bases between the two germline ends. CDR3 nucleotides: TGCAGCGTTGCTGTAGGGCGGATCGAAGCTTTCTTT. Its translation is CSVAVGRIEAFF.